The T cell receptor beta chain under discussion was sequenced for a study of shared clonotypes between healthy human individuals. A remark on this clone: What it binds is not known.

Profiled with immunoSEQ multiplex PCR; TCRdb holds only in-frame clones, not every one. This sample yields around 700,000 clones, of which about 91% are seen a single time; approximately 22% belongs to the top ten. General study findings and limits: Generation probabilities of non-shared clonotypes were lower (relative to those shared by all four donors).

V was pared by 2 bases and J by 2 bases, with 8 bases between. The CDR3 runs 14 residues. Germline V gives CDR1 MRHNA, CDR2 SNTAGT. Naive CD8 cells lacked CD45RO and underwent positive selection for CCR7, leaving out terminally differentiated effector memory CD45RA+ cells. Study donors comprised healthy, HIV-negative adults devoid of recent acute infection or vaccination. The chain combines TRBV6-4 with TRBJ2-3; D is undetermined. The sample consisted of naive CD8+ T cells sorted from blood. The sequence derives from a man aged 25 to 40 in good health. The CDR3 DNA reads as TGTGCCAGCAGTGACGATGGGCCCACAGATACGCAGTATTTT. The encoded protein is CASSDDGPTDTQYF.